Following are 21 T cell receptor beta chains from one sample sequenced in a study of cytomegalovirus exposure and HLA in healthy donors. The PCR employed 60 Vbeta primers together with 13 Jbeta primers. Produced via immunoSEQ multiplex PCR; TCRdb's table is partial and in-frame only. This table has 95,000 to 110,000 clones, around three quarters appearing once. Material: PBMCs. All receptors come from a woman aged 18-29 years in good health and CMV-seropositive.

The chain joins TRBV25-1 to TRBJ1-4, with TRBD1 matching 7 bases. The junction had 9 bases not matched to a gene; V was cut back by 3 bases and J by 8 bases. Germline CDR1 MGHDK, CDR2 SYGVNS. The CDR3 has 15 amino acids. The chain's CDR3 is CASSERTGLEEKLFF. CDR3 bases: TGTGCCAGCAGTGAGCGGACAGGCTTAGAGGAAAAACTGTTTTTT.

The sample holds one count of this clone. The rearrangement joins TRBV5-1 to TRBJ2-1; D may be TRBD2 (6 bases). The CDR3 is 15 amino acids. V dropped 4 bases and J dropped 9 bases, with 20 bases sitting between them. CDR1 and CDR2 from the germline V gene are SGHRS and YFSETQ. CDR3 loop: CASSPPGGSGVEQFF. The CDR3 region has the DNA TGCGCCAGCAGCCCCCCGGGTGGTTCGGGAGTTGAGCAGTTCTTC.

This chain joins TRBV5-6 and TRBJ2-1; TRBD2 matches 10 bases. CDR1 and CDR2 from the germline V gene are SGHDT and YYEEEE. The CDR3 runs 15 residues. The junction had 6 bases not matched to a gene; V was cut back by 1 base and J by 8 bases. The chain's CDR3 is CASSLTASGSDEQFF. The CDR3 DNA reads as TGTGCCAGCAGCTTGACGGCTAGCGGGAGCGATGAGCAGTTCTTC. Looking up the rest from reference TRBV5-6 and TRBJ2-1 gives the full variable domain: DAGVTQSPTHLIKTRGQQVTLRCSPKSGHDTVSWYQQALGQGPQFIFQYYEEEERQRGNFPDRFSGHQFPNYSSELNVNALLLGDSALYLCASSLTASGSDEQFFGPGTRLTVL.

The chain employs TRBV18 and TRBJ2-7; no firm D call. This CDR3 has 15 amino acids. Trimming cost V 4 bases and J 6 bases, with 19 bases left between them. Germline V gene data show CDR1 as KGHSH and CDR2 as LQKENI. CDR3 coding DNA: TGTGCCAGCTCACAAACGACTCCTCCCTCGTCCGAGCAGTACTTC. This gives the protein CASSQTTPPSSEQYF. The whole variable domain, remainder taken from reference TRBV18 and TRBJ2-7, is NAGVMQNPRHLVRRRGQEARLRCSPMKGHSHVYWYRQLPEEGLKFMVYLQKENIIDESGMPKERFSAEFPKEGPSILRIQQVVRGDSAAYFCASSQTTPPSSEQYFGPGTRLTVT.

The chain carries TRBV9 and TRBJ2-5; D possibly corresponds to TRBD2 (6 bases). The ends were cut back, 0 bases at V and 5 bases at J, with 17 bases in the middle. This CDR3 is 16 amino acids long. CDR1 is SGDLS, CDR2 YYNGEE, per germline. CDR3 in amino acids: CASSVGLVGRGETQYF. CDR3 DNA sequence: TGTGCCAGCAGCGTAGGACTCGTCGGGAGAGGGGAGACCCAGTACTTC.

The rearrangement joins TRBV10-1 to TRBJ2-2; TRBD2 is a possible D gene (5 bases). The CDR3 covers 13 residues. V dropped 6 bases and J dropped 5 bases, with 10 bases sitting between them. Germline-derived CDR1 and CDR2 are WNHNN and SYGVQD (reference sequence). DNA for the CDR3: TGCGCCAGCAGCAGGAGAGGGACCGGGGAGCTGTTTTTT. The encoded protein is CASSRRGTGELFF.

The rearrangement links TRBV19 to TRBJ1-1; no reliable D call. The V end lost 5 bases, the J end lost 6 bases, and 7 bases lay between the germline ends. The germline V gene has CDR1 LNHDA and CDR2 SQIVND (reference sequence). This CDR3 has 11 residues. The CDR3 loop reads CASSLGSEAFF. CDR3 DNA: TGTGCCAGTAGTCTCGGTTCTGAAGCTTTCTTT.

The CDR3 is CASSSGSTDTQYF. Written as DNA, the CDR3 is TGTGCCAGCAGCTCGGGTAGCACAGATACGCAGTATTTT. The chain is built from TRBV11-3 and TRBJ2-3; D unresolved. The CDR3 loop spans 13 amino acids. V lost 4 bases, J lost 0 bases, and 5 bases lay in between. Germline CDR1 and CDR2: SGHNT and YENEEA.

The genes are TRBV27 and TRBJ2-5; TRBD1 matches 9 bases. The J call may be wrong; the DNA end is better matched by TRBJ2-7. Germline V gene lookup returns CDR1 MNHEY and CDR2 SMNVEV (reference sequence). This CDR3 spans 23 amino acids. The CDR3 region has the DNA TGTGCCAGCAGTTATCAGGGACTGCGGCAGGACAGGGGTTTTCGTTCCCCGCTAAACGAGCAGTACTTC. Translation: CASSYQGLRQDRGFRSPLNEQYF.

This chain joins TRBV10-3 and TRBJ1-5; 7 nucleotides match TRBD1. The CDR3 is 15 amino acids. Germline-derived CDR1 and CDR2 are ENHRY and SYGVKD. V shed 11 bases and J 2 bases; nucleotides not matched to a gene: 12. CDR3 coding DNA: TGTGCCGGAAACAGGGGAGGTACTGGCAATCAGCCCCAGCATTTT. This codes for CAGNRGGTGNQPQHF.

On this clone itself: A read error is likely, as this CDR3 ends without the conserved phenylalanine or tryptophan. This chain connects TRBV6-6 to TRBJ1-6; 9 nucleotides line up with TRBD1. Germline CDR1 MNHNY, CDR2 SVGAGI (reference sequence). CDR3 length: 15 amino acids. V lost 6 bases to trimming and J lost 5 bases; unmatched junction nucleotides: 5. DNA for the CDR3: TGTGCCAGCAGCGAGGGACAGGGACATAATTCACCCCTCCACGTT. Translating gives CASSEGQGHNSPLHV.

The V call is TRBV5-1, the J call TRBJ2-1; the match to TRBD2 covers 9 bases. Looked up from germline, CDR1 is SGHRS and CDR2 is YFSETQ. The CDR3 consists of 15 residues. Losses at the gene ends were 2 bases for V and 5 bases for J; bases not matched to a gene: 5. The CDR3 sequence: CASSFTSGLNNEQFF. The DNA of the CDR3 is TGCGCCAGCAGCTTTACTAGCGGGCTGAACAATGAGCAGTTCTTC.

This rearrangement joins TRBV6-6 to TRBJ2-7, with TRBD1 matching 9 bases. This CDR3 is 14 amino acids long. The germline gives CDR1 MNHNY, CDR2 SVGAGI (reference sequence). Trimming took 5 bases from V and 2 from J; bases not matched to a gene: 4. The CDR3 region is CASSENRGPYEQYF. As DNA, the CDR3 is TGTGCCAGCAGTGAGAACAGGGGGCCCTACGAGCAGTACTTC.

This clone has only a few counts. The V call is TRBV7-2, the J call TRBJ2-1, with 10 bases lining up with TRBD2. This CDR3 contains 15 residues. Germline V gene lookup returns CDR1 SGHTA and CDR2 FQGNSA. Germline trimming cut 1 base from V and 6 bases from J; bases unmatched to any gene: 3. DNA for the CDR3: TGTGCCAGCAGCTTAGAACTAGCGGGGCTCAATGAGCAGTTCTTC. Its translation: CASSLELAGLNEQFF.

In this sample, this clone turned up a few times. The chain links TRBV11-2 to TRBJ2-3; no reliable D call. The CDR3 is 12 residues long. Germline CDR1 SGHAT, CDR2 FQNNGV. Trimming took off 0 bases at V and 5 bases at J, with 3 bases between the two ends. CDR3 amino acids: CASSLDRDTQYF. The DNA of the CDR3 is TGTGCCAGCAGCTTAGATCGAGATACGCAGTATTTT.

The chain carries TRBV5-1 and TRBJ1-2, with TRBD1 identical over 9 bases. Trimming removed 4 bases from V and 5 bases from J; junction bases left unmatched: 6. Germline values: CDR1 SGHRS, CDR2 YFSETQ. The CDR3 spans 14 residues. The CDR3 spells CASSLGQGKYGYTF. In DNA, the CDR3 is TGCGCCAGCAGCCTCGGACAGGGGAAATATGGCTACACCTTC.

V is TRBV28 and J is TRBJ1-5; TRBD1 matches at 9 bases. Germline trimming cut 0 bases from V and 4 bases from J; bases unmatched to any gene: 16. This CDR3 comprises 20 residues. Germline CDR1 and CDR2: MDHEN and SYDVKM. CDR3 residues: CASSLWGGQGRARRNQPQHF. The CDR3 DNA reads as TGTGCCAGCAGTTTATGGGGGGGACAGGGTAGGGCGCGTCGAAATCAGCCCCAGCATTTT.

CDR3 protein: CASSVEGTANTGELFF. The CDR3 nucleotides read TGTGCCAGCAGCGTAGAAGGGACAGCGAACACCGGGGAGCTGTTTTTT. The chain is built from TRBV9 and TRBJ2-2; 7 bases are a match to TRBD1. After removal of 0 bases from V and 0 bases from J, the junction contained 2 bases not matched to a gene. The CDR3 is 16 residues long. CDR1 SGDLS and CDR2 YYNGEE come from the germline V gene.

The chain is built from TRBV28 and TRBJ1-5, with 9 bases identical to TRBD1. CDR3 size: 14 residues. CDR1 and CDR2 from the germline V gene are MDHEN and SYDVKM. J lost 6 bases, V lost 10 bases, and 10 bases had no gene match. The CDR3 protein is CATDPGTGLQPQHF. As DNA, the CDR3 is TGTGCCACCGATCCCGGGACAGGGCTTCAGCCCCAGCATTTT. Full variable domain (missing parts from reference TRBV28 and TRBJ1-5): DVKVTQSSRYLVKRTGEKVFLECVQDMDHENMFWYRQDPGLGLRLIYFSYDVKMKEKGDIPEGYSVSREKKERFSLILESASTNQTSMYLCATDPGTGLQPQHFGDGTRLSIL.

The CDR3 protein is CASSPRSGIRYGYTF. The CDR3, as DNA: TGCGCCAGCAGCCCCCGATCCGGGATCAGGTATGGCTACACCTTC. The chain employs TRBV5-1 and TRBJ1-2, with D uncertain. The CDR3 contains 15 residues. Trimming stripped 4 bases from V and 5 bases from J, with 18 bases between. Germline assignment: CDR1 SGHRS and CDR2 YFSETQ.

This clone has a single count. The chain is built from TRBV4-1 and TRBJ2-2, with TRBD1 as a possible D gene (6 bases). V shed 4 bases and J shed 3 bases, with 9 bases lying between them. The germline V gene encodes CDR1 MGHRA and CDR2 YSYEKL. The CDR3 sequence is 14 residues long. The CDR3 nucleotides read TGCGCCAGCAGCCGCAGGACAGACACCGGGGAGCTGTTTTTT. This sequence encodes CASSRRTDTGELFF.